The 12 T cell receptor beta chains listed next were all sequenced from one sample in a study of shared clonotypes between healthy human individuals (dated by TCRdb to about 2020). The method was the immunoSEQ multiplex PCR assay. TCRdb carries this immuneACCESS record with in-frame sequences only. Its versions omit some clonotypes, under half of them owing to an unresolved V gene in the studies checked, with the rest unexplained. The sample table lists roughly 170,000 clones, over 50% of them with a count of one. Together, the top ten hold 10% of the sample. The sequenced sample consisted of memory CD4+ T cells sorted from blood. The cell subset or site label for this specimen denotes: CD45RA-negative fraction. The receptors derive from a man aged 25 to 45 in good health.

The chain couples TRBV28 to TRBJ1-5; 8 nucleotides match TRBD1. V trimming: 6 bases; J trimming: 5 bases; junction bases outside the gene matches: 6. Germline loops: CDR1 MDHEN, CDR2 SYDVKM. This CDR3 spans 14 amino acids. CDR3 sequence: CASRRQGQDQPQHF. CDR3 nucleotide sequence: TGTGCCAGCAGGAGACAGGGGCAGGATCAGCCCCAGCATTTT.

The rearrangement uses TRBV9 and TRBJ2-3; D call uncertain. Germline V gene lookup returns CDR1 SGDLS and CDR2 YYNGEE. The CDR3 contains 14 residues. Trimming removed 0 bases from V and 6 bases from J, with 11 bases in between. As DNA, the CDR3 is TGTGCCAGCAGCGTAGGGCTCGAGGCCGATACGCAGTATTTT. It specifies CASSVGLEADTQYF. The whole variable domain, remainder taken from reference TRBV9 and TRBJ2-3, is DSGVTQTPKHLITATGQRVTLRCSPRSGDLSVYWYQQSLDQGLQFLIQYYNGEERAKGNILERFSAQQFPDLHSELNLSSLELGDSALYFCASSVGLEADTQYFGPGTRLTVL.

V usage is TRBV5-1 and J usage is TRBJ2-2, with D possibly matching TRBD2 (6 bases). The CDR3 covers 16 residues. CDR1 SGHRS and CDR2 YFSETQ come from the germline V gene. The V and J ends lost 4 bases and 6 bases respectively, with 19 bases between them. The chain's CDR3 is CASSPSTRGLPGELFF. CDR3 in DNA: TGCGCCAGCAGCCCTTCGACTAGAGGTCTTCCCGGGGAGCTGTTTTTT.

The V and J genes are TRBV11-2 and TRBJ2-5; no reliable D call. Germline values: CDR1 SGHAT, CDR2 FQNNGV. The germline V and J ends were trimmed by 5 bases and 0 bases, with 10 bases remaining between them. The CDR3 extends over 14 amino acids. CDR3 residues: CASSPRVDQETQYF. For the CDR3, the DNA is TGTGCCAGCAGCCCAAGGGTGGACCAAGAGACCCAGTACTTC.

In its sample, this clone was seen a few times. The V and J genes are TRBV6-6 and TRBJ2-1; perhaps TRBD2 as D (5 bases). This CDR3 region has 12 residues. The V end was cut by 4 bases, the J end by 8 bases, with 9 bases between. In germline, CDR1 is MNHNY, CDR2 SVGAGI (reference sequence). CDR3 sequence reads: CASSFREHEQFF. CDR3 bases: TGTGCCAGCAGTTTTCGGGAACATGAGCAGTTCTTC.

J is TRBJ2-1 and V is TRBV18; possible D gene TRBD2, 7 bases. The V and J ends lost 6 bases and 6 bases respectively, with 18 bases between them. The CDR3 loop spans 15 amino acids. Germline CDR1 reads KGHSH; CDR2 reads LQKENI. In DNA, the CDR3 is TGTGCCAGCTCCCCCCCCGGGGGGCTCGGCAATGAGCAGTTCTTC. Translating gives CASSPPGGLGNEQFF.

The CDR3 protein is CASSPSAPEQFF. CDR3 DNA: TGTGCCAGTAGTCCCTCTGCCCCTGAGCAGTTCTTC. This chain joins TRBV19 and TRBJ2-1; no reliable D call. CDR1 is LNHDA, CDR2 SQIVND, per germline (reference sequence). Between the trimmed V and J ends, which lost 5 bases and 9 bases, there was a span of 11 bases. The CDR3 totals 12 residues. Full variable domain (rest looked up from reference TRBV19 and TRBJ2-1): DGGITQSPKYLFRKEGQNVTLSCEQNLNHDAMYWYRQDPGQGLRLIYYSQIVNDFQKGDIAEGYSVSREKKESFPLTVTSAQKNPTAFYLCASSPSAPEQFFGPGTRLTVL.

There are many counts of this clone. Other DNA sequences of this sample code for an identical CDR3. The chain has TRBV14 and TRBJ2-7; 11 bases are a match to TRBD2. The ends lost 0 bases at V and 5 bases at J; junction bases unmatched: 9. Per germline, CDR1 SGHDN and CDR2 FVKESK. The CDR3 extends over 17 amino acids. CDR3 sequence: CASSQDFRLAGGDEQYF. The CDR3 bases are TGTGCCAGCAGCCAAGACTTTAGGCTAGCGGGAGGTGACGAGCAGTACTTC.

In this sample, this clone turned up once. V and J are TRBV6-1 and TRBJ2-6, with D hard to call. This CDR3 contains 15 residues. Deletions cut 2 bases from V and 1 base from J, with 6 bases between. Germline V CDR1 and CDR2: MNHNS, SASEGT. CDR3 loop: CASSERVSGANVLTF. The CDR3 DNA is TGTGCCAGCAGTGAACGAGTATCTGGGGCCAACGTCCTGACTTTC.

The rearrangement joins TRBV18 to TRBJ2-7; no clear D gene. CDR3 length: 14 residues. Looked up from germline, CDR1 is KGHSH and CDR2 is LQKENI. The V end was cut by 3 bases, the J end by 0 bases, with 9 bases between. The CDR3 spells CASSPSPISYEQYF. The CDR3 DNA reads TGTGCCAGCTCACCTAGCCCCATCTCCTACGAGCAGTACTTC. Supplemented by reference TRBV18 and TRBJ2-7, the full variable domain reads NAGVMQNPRHLVRRRGQEARLRCSPMKGHSHVYWYRQLPEEGLKFMVYLQKENIIDESGMPKERFSAEFPKEGPSILRIQQVVRGDSAAYFCASSPSPISYEQYFGPGTRLTVT.

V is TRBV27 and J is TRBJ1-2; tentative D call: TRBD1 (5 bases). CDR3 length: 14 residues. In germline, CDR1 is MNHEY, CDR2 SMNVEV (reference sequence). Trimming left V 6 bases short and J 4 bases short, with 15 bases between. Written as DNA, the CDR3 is TGTGCCAGCAGCCGATCCGGGGGAGTCTATGGCTACACCTTC. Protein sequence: CASSRSGGVYGYTF.

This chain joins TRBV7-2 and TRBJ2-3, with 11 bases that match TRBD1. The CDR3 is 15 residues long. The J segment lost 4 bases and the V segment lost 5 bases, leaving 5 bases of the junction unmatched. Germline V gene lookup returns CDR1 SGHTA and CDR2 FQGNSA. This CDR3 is CASSIGTGGADTQYF. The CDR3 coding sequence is TGTGCCAGCAGCATCGGGACAGGGGGTGCAGATACGCAGTATTTT.